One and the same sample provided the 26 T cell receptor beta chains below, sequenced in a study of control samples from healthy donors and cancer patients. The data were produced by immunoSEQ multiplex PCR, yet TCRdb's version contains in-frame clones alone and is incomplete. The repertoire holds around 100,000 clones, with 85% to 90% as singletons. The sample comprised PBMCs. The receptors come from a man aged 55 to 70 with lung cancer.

CDR3 in DNA: TGTGCCAGCAGCCCGAACCGGGAATCCACTGAAGCTTTCTTT. It codes for CASSPNRESTEAFF. V and J are TRBV7-2 and TRBJ1-1; no clear D. Trimming took 5 bases from V and 4 from J, leaving 14 bases between them. The CDR3 totals 14 residues. In germline, CDR1 is SGHTA, CDR2 FQGNSA.

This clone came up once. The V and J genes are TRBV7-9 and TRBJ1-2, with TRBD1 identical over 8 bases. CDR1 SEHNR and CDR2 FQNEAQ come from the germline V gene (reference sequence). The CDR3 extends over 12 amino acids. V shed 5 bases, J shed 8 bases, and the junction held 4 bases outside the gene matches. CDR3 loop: CASSTTGEGYTF. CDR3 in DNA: TGTGCCAGCAGCACGACAGGGGAGGGCTACACCTTC.

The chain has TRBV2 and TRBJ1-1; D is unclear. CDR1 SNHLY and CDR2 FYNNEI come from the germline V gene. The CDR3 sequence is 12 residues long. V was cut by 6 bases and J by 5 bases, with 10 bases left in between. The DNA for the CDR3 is TGTGCCAGCAGCCCGATGAGGACTGAAGCTTTCTTT. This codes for CASSPMRTEAFF.

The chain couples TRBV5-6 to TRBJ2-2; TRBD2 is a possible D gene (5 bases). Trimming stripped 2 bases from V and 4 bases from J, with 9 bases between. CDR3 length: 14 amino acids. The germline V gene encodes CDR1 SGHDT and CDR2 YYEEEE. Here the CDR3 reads CASSLVGSTGELFF. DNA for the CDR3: TGTGCCAGCAGCTTAGTAGGGAGCACCGGGGAGCTGTTTTTT. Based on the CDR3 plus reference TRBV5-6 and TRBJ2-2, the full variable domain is DAGVTQSPTHLIKTRGQQVTLRCSPKSGHDTVSWYQQALGQGPQFIFQYYEEEERQRGNFPDRFSGHQFPNYSSELNVNALLLGDSALYLCASSLVGSTGELFFGEGSRLTVL.

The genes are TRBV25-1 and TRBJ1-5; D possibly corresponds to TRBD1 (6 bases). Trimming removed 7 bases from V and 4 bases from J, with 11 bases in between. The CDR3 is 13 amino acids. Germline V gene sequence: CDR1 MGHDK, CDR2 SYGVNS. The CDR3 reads CASTKGGNQPQHF. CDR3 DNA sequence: TGTGCCAGCACCAAGGGGGGAAATCAGCCCCAGCATTTT.

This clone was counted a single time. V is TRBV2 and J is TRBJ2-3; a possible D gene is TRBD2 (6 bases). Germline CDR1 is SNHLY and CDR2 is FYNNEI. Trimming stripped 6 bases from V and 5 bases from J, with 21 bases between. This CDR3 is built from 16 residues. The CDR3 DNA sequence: TGTGCCAGCAGCCCGAAGAGGCAAAGGGGAGGAGATACGCAGTATTTT. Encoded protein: CASSPKRQRGGDTQYF.

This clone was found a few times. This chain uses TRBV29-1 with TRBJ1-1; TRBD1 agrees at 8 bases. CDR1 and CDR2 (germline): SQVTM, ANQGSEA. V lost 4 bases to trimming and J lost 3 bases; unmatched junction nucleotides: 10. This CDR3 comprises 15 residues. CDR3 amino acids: CSVGAGGSGDTEAFF. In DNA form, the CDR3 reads TGCAGCGTTGGGGCAGGGGGCAGTGGGGACACTGAAGCTTTCTTT.

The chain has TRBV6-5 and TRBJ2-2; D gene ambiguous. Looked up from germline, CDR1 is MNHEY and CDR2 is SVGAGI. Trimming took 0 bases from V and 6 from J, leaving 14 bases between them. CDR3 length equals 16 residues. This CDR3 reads CASSYSVERVAGELFF. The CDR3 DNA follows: TGTGCCAGCAGTTACTCAGTAGAGAGAGTAGCCGGGGAGCTGTTTTTT.

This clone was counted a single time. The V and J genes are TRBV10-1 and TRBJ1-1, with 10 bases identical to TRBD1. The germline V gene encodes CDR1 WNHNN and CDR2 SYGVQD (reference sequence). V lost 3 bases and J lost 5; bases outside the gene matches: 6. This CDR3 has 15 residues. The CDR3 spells CASSEGTGARTEAFF. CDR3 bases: TGCGCCAGCAGTGAAGGGACAGGGGCTCGAACTGAAGCTTTCTTT.

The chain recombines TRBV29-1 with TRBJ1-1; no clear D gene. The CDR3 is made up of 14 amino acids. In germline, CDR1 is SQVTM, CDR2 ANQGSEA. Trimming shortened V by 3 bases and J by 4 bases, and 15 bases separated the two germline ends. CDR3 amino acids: CSVDQSNEGTEAFF. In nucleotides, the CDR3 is TGCAGCGTTGACCAGTCTAACGAGGGCACTGAAGCTTTCTTT. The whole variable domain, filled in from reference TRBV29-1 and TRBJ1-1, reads SAVISQKPSRDICQRGTSLTIQCQVDSQVTMMFWYRQQPGQSLTLIATANQGSEATYESGFVIDKFPISRPNLTFSTLTVSNMSPEDSSIYLCSVDQSNEGTEAFFGQGTRLTVV.

CDR3 nucleotides: TGTGCCAGTAGTATAGTCCGGCACTCCAATCAGCCCCAGCATTTT. Translating gives CASSIVRHSNQPQHF. This chain joins TRBV19 and TRBJ1-5, with D unclear. The CDR3 loop spans 15 amino acids. From germline, CDR1 is LNHDA and CDR2 SQIVND (reference sequence). V was trimmed by 1 base and J by 3 bases, leaving 10 bases between them.

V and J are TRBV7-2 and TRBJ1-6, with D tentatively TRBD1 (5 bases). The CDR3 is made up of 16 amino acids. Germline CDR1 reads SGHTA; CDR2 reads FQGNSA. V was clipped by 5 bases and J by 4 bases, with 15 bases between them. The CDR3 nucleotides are TGTGCCAGCAGCATCGCCGGGACGCAGTATAATTCACCCCTCCACTTT. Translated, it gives CASSIAGTQYNSPLHF.

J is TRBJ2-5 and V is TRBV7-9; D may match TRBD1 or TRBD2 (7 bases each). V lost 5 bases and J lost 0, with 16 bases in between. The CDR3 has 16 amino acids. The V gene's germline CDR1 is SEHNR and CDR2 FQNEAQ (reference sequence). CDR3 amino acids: CASSTRQGGYQETQYF. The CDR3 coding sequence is TGTGCCAGCAGCACCCGACAGGGAGGGTACCAAGAGACCCAGTACTTC. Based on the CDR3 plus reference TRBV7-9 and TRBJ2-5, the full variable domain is DTGVSQNPRHKITKRGQNVTFRCDPISEHNRLYWYRQTLGQGPEFLTYFQNEAQLEKSRLLSDRFSAERPKGSFSTLEIQRTEQGDSAMYLCASSTRQGGYQETQYFGPGTRLLVL.

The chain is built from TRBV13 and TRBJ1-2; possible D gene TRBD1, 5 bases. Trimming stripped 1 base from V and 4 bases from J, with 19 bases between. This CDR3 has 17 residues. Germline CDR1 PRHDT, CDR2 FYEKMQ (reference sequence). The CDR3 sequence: CASSLDLRSGGTYGYTF. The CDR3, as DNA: TGTGCCAGCAGCTTAGACCTAAGAAGCGGCGGGACCTATGGCTACACCTTC.

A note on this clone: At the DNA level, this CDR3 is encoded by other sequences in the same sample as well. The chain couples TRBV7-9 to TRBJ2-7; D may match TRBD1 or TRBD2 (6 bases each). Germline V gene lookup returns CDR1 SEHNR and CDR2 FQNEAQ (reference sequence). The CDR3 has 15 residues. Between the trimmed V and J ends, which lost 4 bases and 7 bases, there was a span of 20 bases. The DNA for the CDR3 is TGTGCCAGCAGCTCACAGACAGGTGGGGCGGGGGAGCAGTACGTC. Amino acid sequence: CASSSQTGGAGEQYV.

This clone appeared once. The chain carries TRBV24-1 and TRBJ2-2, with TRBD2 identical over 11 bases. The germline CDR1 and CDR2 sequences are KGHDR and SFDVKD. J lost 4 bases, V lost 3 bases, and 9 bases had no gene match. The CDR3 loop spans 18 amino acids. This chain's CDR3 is CATSDPRSGGASTGELFF. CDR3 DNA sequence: TGTGCCACCAGTGATCCACGTAGCGGGGGGGCCAGCACCGGGGAGCTGTTTTTT.

CDR3 residues: CASSAGGETQYF. The CDR3 bases are TGTGCCAGTAGTGCCGGGGGGGAGACCCAGTACTTC. V and J are TRBV19 and TRBJ2-5, with 7 bases aligning to TRBD2. The CDR3 extends over 12 amino acids. With V trimmed by 5 bases and J by 5 bases, 2 bases remained unmatched. CDR1 LNHDA and CDR2 SQIVND come from the germline V gene (reference sequence).

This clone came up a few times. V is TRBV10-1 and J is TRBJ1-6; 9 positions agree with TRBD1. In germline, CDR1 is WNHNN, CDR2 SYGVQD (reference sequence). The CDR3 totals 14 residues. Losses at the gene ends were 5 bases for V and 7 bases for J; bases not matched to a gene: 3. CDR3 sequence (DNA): TGCGCCAGCAGTCGCGACAGGGGGAATTCACCCCTCCACTTT. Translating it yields CASSRDRGNSPLHF.

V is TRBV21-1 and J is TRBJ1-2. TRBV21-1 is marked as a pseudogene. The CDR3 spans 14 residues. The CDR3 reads CASSKAVELYGYTF. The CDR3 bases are TGTGCCAGCAGCAAAGCAGTCGAACTCTATGGCTACACCTTC.

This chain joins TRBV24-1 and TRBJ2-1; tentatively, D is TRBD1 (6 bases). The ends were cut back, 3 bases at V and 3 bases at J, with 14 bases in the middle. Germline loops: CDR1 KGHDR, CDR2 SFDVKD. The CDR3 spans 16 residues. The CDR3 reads CATSDRVAGVYNEQFF. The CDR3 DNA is TGTGCCACCAGTGATAGGGTCGCAGGGGTCTACAATGAGCAGTTCTTC.

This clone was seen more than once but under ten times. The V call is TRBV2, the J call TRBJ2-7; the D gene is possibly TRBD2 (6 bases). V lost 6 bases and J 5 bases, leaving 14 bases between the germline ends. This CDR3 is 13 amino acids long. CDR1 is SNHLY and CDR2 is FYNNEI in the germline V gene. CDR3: CASRGDFHHEQYF. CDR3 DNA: TGTGCCAGCAGGGGGGACTTCCACCACGAGCAGTACTTC.

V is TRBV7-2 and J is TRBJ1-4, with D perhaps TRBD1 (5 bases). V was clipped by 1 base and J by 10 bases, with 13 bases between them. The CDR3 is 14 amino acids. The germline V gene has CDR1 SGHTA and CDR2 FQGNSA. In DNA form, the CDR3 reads TGTGCCAGCAGCTTAGGGGCAGGGTCGGGAAAACTGTTTTTT. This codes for CASSLGAGSGKLFF.

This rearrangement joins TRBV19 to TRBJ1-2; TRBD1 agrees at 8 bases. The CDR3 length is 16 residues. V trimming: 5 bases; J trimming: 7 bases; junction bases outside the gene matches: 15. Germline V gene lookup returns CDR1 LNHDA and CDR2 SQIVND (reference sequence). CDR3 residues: CASSVTFYGTGPGYTF. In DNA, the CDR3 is TGTGCCAGTAGTGTTACCTTTTATGGGACAGGTCCTGGCTACACCTTC.

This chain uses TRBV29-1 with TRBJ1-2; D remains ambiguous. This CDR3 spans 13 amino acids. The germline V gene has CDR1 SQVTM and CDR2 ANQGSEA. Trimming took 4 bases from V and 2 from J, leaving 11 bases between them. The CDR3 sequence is CSVGVTSNYGYTF. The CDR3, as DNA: TGCAGCGTTGGAGTAACAAGCAACTATGGCTACACCTTC.

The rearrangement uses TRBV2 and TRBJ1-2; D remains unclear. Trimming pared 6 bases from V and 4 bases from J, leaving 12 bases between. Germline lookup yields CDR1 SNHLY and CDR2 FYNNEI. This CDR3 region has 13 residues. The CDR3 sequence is CASRLPGSYGYTF. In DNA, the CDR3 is TGTGCCAGCAGATTACCTGGAAGCTATGGCTACACCTTC.

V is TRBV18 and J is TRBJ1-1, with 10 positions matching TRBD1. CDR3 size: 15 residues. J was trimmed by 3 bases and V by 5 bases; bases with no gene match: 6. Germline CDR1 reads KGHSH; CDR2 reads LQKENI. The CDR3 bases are TGTGCCAGCTCAGTCCTTGGACAGGGGGACACTGAAGCTTTCTTT. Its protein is CASSVLGQGDTEAFF.